Each of the 22 T cell receptor beta chains below was sequenced from the same sample in a study of blood T cell repertoires in COVID-19. Only in-frame clones appear in the TCRdb table, and some are missing; sequencing was by immunoSEQ multiplex PCR. The data show 450,000 or so clones, around 90% seen once. The sequenced material came from peripheral blood. All receptors derive from a man between 18 and 29 years old with COVID-19, enrolled during active disease.

The chain has TRBV7-8 and TRBJ2-3; TRBD2 matches 9 bases. Germline loops: CDR1 SGHVS, CDR2 FQNEAQ. This CDR3 region has 16 residues. With 1 base clipped from V and 1 base from J, the junction kept 3 bases outside the gene matches. The CDR3 region is CASSLGVAGGTDTQYF. The CDR3 DNA follows: TGTGCCAGCAGCTTAGGTGTAGCGGGAGGCACAGATACGCAGTATTTT.

This clone has a single count. V and J are TRBV3-1 (or the pseudogene TRBV3-2) and TRBJ2-3, with 8 bases identical to TRBD2. Trimming at V came to 3 bases and at J to 6 bases, leaving 8 bases not matched to a gene. Per the germline V gene, CDR1 is LGHDT and CDR2 is YNNKEL (reference sequence). This CDR3 is built from 15 residues. The DNA of the CDR3 is TGTGCCAGCAGCCATTACCGGGGGGGCTTGGATACGCAGTATTTT. Protein product: CASSHYRGGLDTQYF.

The chain employs TRBV11-3 and TRBJ1-2; D gene unclear. Germline CDR1 and CDR2: SGHNT and YENEEA. This CDR3 is built from 14 residues. The germline V and J ends were trimmed by 5 bases and 8 bases, with 18 bases remaining between them. CDR3 sequence reads: CASSPGVSDGGYTF. In DNA, the CDR3 is TGTGCCAGCAGCCCCGGGGTTTCGGATGGGGGCTACACCTTC.

J is TRBJ2-5 and V is TRBV5-6; 7 nucleotides match TRBD2. Trimming cost V 7 bases and J 6 bases; bases outside gene matches: 9. Germline CDR1 reads SGHDT; CDR2 reads YYEEEE. The CDR3 runs to 13 residues. Here the CDR3 DNA reads TGTGCCAGCGGCGTCTCGGGGGGTAAGACCCAGTACTTC. As protein: CASGVSGGKTQYF.

The chain combines TRBV6-6 with TRBJ2-1; D perhaps matches TRBD1 (6 bases). The CDR3 loop spans 13 amino acids. The V end was cut by 8 bases, the J end by 9 bases, with 17 bases between. Germline V gives CDR1 MNHNY, CDR2 SVGAGI (reference sequence). CDR3 DNA sequence: TGTGCCAGCCATCGCAGGGGCTCGGGTGAGCAGTTCTTC. Its translation is CASHRRGSGEQFF.

The chain carries TRBV25-1 and TRBJ2-7, with 11 bases aligning to TRBD1. Trimming removed 5 bases from V and 2 bases from J; junction bases left unmatched: 5. Germline CDR1 is MGHDK and CDR2 is SYGVNS. This CDR3 region has 15 residues. The CDR3 DNA reads as TGTGCCAGCAGTTCCGGACAGGGGGCTCCCTACGAGCAGTACTTC. Translated: CASSSGQGAPYEQYF.

The J gene is TRBJ2-7, the V gene TRBV10-2; TRBD2 agrees at 9 bases. V shed 3 bases and J 2 bases; nucleotides not matched to a gene: 8. Looked up from germline, CDR1 is WSHSY and CDR2 is SAAADI. The CDR3 totals 16 residues. CDR3 nucleotide sequence: TGCGCCAGCAGTGATCTCGGCGGGGGGGCCGCCTACGAGCAGTACTTC. The encoded protein is CASSDLGGGAAYEQYF.

The CDR3 DNA sequence: TGTGCCAGCAGTTTACAGGGGGCTGGCGGGGAGCTGTTTTTT. Translated: CASSLQGAGGELFF. The chain has TRBV6-5 and TRBJ2-2; 9 bases line up with TRBD1. The CDR3 extends over 14 amino acids. V shed 4 bases, J shed 7 bases, and the junction held 4 bases outside the gene matches. Germline CDR1 and CDR2: MNHEY and SVGAGI.

The genes are TRBV19 and TRBJ1-5, with TRBD1 as a possible D gene (6 bases). Germline assignment: CDR1 LNHDA and CDR2 SQIVND (reference sequence). V lost 5 bases and J lost 5, with 22 bases in between. There are 17 residues in the CDR3. The CDR3 is CASSARGDRSSHQPQHF. The CDR3 DNA sequence: TGTGCCAGTAGTGCTAGGGGCGACAGGTCCTCCCATCAGCCCCAGCATTTT.

The chain employs TRBV5-1 and TRBJ1-2; D is possibly TRBD1 (5 bases). Germline loops: CDR1 SGHRS, CDR2 YFSETQ. Trimming left V 4 bases short and J 6 bases short, with 13 bases between. The CDR3 loop spans 13 amino acids. The CDR3 protein is CASSLGGTDGYTF. In nucleotides, the CDR3 is TGCGCCAGCAGCCTCGGAGGGACCGATGGCTACACCTTC.

This chain links TRBV5-1 with TRBJ2-1; the D is unclear. The CDR3 has 13 residues. CDR1 is SGHRS, CDR2 YFSETQ, per germline. The V end lost 2 bases, the J end lost 5 bases, and 8 bases lay between the germline ends. The CDR3, as DNA: TGCGCCAGCAGCTTTCGACTCAACAATGAGCAGTTCTTC. Translated, it gives CASSFRLNNEQFF.

The chain links TRBV12-3 or TRBV12-4 to TRBJ1-2; tentatively, D is TRBD1 (5 bases). This CDR3 contains 13 residues. The V end lost 7 bases, the J end lost 7 bases, and 16 bases lay between the germline ends. CDR3 sequence: CASTPGGGGGYTF. DNA of the CDR3: TGTGCCAGCACCCCCGGGGGTGGGGGTGGCTACACCTTC.

The chain combines TRBV2 with TRBJ2-3, with no clear D. With 4 bases removed from V and 0 bases from J, the gap between germline ends came to 11 bases. The CDR3 has 15 residues. Germline CDR1 and CDR2: SNHLY and FYNNEI. CDR3 nucleotides: TGTGCCAGCAGTGTTACAGAACCTAGCACAGATACGCAGTATTTT. Amino acids: CASSVTEPSTDTQYF.

The chain combines TRBV6-5 with TRBJ2-2, with D possibly TRBD2 on 6 matching bases. This CDR3 spans 15 amino acids. The germline CDR1 and CDR2 sequences are MNHEY and SVGAGI. Trimming took 6 bases from V and 2 from J, leaving 13 bases between them. The CDR3, as DNA: TGTGCCAGCAGATCGCGGGGAAAAAACACCGGGGAGCTGTTTTTT. Protein sequence: CASRSRGKNTGELFF.

The genes are TRBV21-1 and TRBJ1-1. TRBV21-1 is assigned pseudogene status. This CDR3 region has 15 residues. The CDR3 reads CASSKVGGINTEAFF. The CDR3 nucleotides are TGTGCCAGCAGCAAAGTGGGAGGGATCAACACTGAAGCTTTCTTT.

The V gene is TRBV4-1, the J gene TRBJ2-7; possible D gene TRBD1, 5 bases. The CDR3 has 17 amino acids. The V end lost 0 bases, the J end lost 3 bases, and 18 bases lay between the germline ends. Germline CDR1 and CDR2: MGHRA and YSYEKL. CDR3 amino acids: CASSQDAGTGAGYEQYF. The CDR3 DNA reads as TGCGCCAGCAGCCAAGATGCAGGCACTGGGGCAGGCTACGAGCAGTACTTC.

The V and J genes are TRBV6-5 and TRBJ1-5, with 7 positions matching TRBD1. Germline assignment: CDR1 MNHEY and CDR2 SVGAGI. The CDR3 has 13 residues. V lost 6 bases and J lost 5; bases outside the gene matches: 4. DNA for the CDR3: TGTGCCAGCAGACCGACAGGGTATCAGCCCCAGCATTTT. It is translated as CASRPTGYQPQHF.

The table lists this clone with a count of one. J is TRBJ2-7 and V is TRBV11-2, with D perhaps matching TRBD1 (5 bases). Per the germline V gene, CDR1 is SGHAT and CDR2 is FQNNGV. This CDR3 spans 13 amino acids. Trimming removed 3 bases at V and 4 bases at J, with 10 bases between. This CDR3 reads CASSLGPVYEQYF. In DNA, the CDR3 is TGTGCCAGCAGCTTGGGGCCCGTATACGAGCAGTACTTC.

The rearrangement links TRBV12-5 to TRBJ2-2; a possible D gene is TRBD2 (5 bases). Looked up from germline, CDR1 is LGHNT and CDR2 is FRNRAP. Trimming left V 0 bases short and J 0 bases short, with 14 bases between. CDR3 size: 18 residues. In DNA form, the CDR3 reads TGTGCTAGTGGTTTGGTACGTGTCGGGAAGGCGAACACCGGGGAGCTGTTTTTT. This codes for CASGLVRVGKANTGELFF.

This clone was recorded once. The chain carries TRBV7-9 and TRBJ2-5, with TRBD1 matching 11 bases. V lost 0 bases and J lost 1; bases outside the gene matches: 4. Looked up from germline, CDR1 is SEHNR and CDR2 is FQNEAQ (reference sequence). This CDR3 is built from 17 residues. The CDR3 here is CASSLARTGGLQETQYF. CDR3 DNA sequence: TGTGCCAGCAGCTTAGCCAGGACAGGGGGCCTCCAAGAGACCCAGTACTTC.

V gene TRBV4-1 combines with J gene TRBJ1-1, with unresolved D. The CDR3 has 15 residues. The germline CDR1 and CDR2 sequences are MGHRA and YSYEKL. Trimming pared 4 bases from V and 0 bases from J, leaving 12 bases between. The CDR3 here is CASSRPDRVNTEAFF. The CDR3 DNA reads as TGCGCCAGCAGCCGCCCGGATCGGGTGAACACTGAAGCTTTCTTT.

There are a few counts of this clone. The V and J genes are TRBV6-5 and TRBJ2-1; 13 nucleotides align to TRBD2. Germline CDR1 is MNHEY and CDR2 is SVGAGI. This CDR3 has 16 residues. The V segment lost 4 bases and the J segment 0 bases; nucleotides outside the gene matches: 0. This chain's CDR3 is CASSWTSGGSYNEQFF. CDR3 bases: TGTGCCAGCAGTTGGACTAGCGGGGGCTCCTACAATGAGCAGTTCTTC.